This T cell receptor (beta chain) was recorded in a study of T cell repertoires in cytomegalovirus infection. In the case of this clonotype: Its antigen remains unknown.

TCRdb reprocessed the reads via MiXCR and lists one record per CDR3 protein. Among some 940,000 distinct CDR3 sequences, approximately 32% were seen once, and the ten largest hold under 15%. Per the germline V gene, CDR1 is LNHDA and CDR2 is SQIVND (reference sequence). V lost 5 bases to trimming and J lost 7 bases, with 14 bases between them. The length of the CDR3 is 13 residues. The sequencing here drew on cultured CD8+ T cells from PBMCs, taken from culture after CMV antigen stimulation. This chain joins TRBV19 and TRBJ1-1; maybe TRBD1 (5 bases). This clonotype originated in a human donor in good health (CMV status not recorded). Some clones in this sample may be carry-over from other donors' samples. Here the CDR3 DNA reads TGTGCCAGTAGTCAAAAGGGCGGACATGAAGCTTTCTTT. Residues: CASSQKGGHEAFF.